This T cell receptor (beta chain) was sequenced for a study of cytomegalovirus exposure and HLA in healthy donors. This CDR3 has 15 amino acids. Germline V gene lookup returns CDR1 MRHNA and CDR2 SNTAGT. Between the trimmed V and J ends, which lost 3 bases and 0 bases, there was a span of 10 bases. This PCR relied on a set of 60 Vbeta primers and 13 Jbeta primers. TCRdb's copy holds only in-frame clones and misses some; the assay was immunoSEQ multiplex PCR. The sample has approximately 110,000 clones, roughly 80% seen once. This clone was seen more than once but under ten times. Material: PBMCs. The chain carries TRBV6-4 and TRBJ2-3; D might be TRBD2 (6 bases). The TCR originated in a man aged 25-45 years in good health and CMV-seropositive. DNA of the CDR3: TGTGCCAGCAGTGAAGGGAGCGGGAGCACAGATACGCAGTATTTT. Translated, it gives CASSEGSGSTDTQYF.